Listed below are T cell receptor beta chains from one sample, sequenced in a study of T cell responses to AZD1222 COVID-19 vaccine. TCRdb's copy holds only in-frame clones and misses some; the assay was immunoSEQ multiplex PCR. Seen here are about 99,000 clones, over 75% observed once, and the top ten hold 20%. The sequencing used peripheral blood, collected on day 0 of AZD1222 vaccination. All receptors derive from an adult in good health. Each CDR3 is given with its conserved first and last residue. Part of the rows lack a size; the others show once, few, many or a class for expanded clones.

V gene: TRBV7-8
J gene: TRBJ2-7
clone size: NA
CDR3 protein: CASNGAGGAYEQYF

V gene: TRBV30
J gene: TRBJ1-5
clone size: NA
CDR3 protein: CACGANQPQHF

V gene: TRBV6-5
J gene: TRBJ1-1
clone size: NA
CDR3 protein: CASSPRNMNTEAFF

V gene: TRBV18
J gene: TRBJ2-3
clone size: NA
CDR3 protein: CASSPRAGGGTDTQYF

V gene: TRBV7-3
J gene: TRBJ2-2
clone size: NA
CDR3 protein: CASSLDWRGPAAGELFF

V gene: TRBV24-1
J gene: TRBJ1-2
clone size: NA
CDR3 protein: CATSDSGTTLSGYTF

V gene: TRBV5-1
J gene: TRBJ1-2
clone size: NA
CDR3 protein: CASRSYGNTASYGYTF

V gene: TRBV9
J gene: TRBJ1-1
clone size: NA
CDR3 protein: CASSVAKHTEAFF

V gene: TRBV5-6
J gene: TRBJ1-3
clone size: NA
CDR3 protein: CASSLGQISGNTIYF

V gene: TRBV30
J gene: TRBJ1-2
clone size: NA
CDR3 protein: CAWSPSYGYTF

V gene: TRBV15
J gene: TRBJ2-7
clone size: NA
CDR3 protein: CATSRDKGLAYEQYF

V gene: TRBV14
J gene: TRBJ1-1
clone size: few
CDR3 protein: CASSQDWRDSMNTEAFF

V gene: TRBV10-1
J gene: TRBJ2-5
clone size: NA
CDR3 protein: CASSDGGQGQETQYF

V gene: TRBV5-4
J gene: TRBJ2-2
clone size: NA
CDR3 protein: CASSLGQGMDGELFF

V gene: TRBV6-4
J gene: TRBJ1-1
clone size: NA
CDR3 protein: CASSERQGGTEAFF

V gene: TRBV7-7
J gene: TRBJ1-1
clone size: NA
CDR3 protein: CASSLDLGTEAFF

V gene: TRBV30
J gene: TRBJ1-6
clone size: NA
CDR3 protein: CAWTWTGESPLHF

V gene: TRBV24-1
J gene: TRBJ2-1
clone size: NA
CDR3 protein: CATSDPGGREQFF

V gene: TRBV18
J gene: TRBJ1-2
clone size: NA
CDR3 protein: CASSPSQGQTGPGSRGYTF

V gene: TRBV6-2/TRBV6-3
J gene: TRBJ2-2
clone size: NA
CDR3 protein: CASSYLGGRTGELFF

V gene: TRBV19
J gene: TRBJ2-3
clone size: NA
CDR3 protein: CASSIDAGLDTQYF

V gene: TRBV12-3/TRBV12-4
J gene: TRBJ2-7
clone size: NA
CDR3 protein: CASSLGQGYEQYF

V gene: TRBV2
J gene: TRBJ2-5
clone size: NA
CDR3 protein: CASGAGLARRETQYF

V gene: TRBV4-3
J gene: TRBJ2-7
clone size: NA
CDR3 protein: CASSQVVGSSYEQYF

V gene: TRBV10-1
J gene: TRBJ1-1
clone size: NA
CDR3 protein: CASSPGTGTGTEAFF

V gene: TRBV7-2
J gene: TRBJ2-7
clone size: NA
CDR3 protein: CASSSRRAYEQYF